This T cell receptor (beta chain) was obtained from a study of shared clonotypes between healthy human individuals. Study-level information: A donor's plate count was three for CD4 naive and three for CD4 memory; CD8 naive had two and CD8 memory one.

The repertoire was sequenced with immunoSEQ multiplex PCR; TCRdb's copy has only in-frame clones and lacks some. The table includes 2 million to 2.5 million clones, 90% to 97% detected once. With respect to this clone: Its target is unknown.

There were no recent acute infections or vaccinations among the donors, who were healthy HIV-negative adults. V was pared by 5 bases and J by 5 bases, with 10 bases between. The CDR3 runs 13 residues. Germline assignment: CDR1 SQVTM and CDR2 ANQGSEA. General study findings and limits: Sequencing depth was expected to affect clonotype sharing among donors. Shared across a handful of donors were roughly 5% of the naive CD4 clonotypes.

Sequencing used naive CD4+ T cells sorted from blood. This sample's subset: CD45RA+ positively selected. V and J are TRBV29-1 and TRBJ1-6; the D gene is possibly TRBD1 (6 bases). The TCR sequence derives from a young man in good health. The CDR3 is CSVQGGDNSPLHF. CDR3 bases: TGCAGCGTTCAAGGGGGGGATAATTCACCCCTCCACTTT.